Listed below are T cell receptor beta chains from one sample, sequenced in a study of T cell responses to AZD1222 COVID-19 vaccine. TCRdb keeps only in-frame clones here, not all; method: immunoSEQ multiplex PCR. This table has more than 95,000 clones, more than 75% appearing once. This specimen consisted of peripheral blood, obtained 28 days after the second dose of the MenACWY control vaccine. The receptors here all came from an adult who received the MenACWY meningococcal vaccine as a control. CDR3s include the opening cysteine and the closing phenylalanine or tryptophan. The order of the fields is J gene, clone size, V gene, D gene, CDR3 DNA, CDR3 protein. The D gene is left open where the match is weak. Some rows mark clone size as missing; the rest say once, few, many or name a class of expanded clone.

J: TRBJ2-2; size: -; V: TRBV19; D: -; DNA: TGTGCCAGTAGTGTCAGGAGCGCCGGGGAGCTGTTTTTT; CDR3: CASSVRSAGELFF
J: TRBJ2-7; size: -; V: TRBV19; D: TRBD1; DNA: TGTGCCAGTAGTAACTCCGGGACAGGTCTTTTTGGGGAGCAGTACTTC; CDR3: CASSNSGTGLFGEQYF
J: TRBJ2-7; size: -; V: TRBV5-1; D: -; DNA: TGCGCCAGCAGCCGTCAAGACCCCCGCGGCTCCGAGCAGTACTTC; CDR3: CASSRQDPRGSEQYF
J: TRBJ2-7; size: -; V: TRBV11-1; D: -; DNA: TGTGCCAGCAGCCCCCGTTCGGCCTACGAGCAGTACTTC; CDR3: CASSPRSAYEQYF
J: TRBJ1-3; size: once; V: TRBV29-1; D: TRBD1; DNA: TGCAGCGTTGGACAGGGGATTGGAAACACCATATATTTT; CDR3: CSVGQGIGNTIYF
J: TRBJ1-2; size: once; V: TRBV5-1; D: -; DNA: TGCGCCAGCAGTGATTCGCAGGCGGATGGCTACACCTTC; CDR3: CASSDSQADGYTF
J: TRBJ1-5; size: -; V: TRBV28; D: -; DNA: TGTGCCAGCAGTTTTGGGGGGCACGGTCAGCCCCAGCATTTT; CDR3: CASSFGGHGQPQHF
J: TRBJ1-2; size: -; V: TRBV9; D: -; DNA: TGTGCCAGCAGCCCGGACATGGGCGGCTACACCTTC; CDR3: CASSPDMGGYTF
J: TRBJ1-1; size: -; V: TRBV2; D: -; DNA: TGTGCCAGCCAACAGAACACTGAAGCTTTCTTT; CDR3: CASQQNTEAFF
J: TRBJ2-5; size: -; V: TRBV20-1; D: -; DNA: TGCAGTGCCCAGATTTTGGAGACCCAGTACTTC; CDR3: CSAQILETQYF
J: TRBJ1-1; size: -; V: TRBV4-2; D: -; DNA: TGTGCCAGCAGCCTGGGGGATATGAACACTGAAGCTTTCTTT; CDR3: CASSLGDMNTEAFF
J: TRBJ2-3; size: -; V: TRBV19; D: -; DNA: TGTGCCAGTAGTATAGGCAGGGGAAACACAGATACGCAGTATTTT; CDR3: CASSIGRGNTDTQYF
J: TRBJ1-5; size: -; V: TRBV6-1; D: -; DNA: TGTGCCAGCAGTGAACCCGCGGCAAGCAATCAGCCCCAGCATTTT; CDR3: CASSEPAASNQPQHF
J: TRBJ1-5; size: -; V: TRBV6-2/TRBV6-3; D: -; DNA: TGTGCCAGCAGTTCCTTAGTCAGGGGATATAGCAATCAGCCCCAGCATTTT; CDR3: CASSSLVRGYSNQPQHF
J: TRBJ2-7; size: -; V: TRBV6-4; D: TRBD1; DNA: TGTGCCAGCAGCAGGGACAGGGGGGACGAGCAGTACTTC; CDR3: CASSRDRGDEQYF
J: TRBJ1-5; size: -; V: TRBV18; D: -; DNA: TGTGCCAGCTCACCAAGGAGGGATACCAACAATCAGCCCCAGCATTTT; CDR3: CASSPRRDTNNQPQHF
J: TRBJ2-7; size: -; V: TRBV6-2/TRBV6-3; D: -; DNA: TGTGCCAGCAGTCCCAGCCAATCCTACGAGCAGTACTTC; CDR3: CASSPSQSYEQYF
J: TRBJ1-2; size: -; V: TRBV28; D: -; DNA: TGTGCCAGCTACCAGAGAGGGGCAGGTGGCTACACCTTC; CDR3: CASYQRGAGGYTF
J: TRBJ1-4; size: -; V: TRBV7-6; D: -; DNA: TGTGCCAGCAGCCGCGGGACGCGGAACGAAAAACTGTTTTTT; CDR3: CASSRGTRNEKLFF
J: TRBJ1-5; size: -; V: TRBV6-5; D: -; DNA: TGTGCCAGCAGTTCCCATCAGGGGTGTATGACCCAGCATTTT; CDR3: CASSSHQGCMTQHF
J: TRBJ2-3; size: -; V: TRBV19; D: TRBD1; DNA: TGTGCCAGTAGGGACAGGGTACCTCAGCAAGGTGGAGTTACGCAGTATTTT; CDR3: CASRDRVPQQGGVTQYF
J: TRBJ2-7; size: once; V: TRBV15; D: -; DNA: TGTGCCACCAGCAGGAATTACGAGCAGTACTTC; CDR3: CATSRNYEQYF
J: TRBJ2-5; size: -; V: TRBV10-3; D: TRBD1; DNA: TGTGCCATCAGTGAGTCGCTTGGACAGGGGGAGACCCAGTACTTC; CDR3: CAISESLGQGETQYF
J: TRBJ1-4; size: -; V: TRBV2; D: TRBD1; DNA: TGTGCCAGCAGGGAACAGGGGGGGGGATTGGAAAAACTGTTTTTT; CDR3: CASREQGGGLEKLFF
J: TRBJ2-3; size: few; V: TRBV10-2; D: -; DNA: TGCGCCAGCAGTGTAATGGGGGGGCCGGGAGATACGCAGTATTTT; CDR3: CASSVMGGPGDTQYF
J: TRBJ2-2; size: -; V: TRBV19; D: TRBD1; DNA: TGTGCCAGTAGTATTGGACAGGGTCTAGCCACCGGGGAGCTGTTTTTT; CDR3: CASSIGQGLATGELFF
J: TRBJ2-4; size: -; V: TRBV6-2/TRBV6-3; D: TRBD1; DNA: TGTGCCAGCAGCAAGGGACAGGTAGCCAAAAACATTCAGTACTTC; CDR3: CASSKGQVAKNIQYF
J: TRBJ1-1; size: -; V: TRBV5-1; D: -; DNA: TGCGCCAGCAGTTTACAGGGACATCAAAACACTGAAGCTTTCTTT; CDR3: CASSLQGHQNTEAFF
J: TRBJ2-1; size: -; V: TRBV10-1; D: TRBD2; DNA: TGCGCCATCGAAGCGGGGCTCTCCTACAATGAGCAGTTCTTC; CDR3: CAIEAGLSYNEQFF
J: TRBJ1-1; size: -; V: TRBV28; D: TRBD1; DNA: TGTGCCAGCAGTCCGGGACAGGTGACGAACACTGAAGCTTTCTTT; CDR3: CASSPGQVTNTEAFF
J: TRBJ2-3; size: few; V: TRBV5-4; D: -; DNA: TGTGCCAGCAGCCCCAGGCTGGGTAGCGGCTCAGATACGCAGTATTTT; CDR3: CASSPRLGSGSDTQYF
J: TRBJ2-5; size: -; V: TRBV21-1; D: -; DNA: TGTGCCAGCAGCAAAGCGGATAGCGGGGGGGCCGCGGAGACCCAGTACTTC; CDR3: CASSKADSGGAAETQYF
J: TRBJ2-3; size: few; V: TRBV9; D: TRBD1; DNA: TGTGCCAGCAGCCCTAGAGGACAGGGGGGTGCAGATACGCAGTATTTT; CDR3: CASSPRGQGGADTQYF
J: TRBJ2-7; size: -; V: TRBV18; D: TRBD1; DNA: TGTGCCAGCTCGCTAGGGACAGCTTATTACGAGCAGTACTTC; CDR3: CASSLGTAYYEQYF
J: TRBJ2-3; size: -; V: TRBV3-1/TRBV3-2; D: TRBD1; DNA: TGTGCCAGCAGCCAAGGGACAGGGTCCGCAGATACGCAGTATTTT; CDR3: CASSQGTGSADTQYF
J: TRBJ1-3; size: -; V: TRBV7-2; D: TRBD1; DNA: TGTGCCAGCAGCCCGGGACAGCCTGTAAACACCATATATTTT; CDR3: CASSPGQPVNTIYF
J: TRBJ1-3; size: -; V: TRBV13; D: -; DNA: TGTGCCAGCAGTATCTCGAGAGGCACCATATATTTT; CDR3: CASSISRGTIYF
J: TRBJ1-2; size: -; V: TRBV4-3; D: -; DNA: TGCGCCAGCAGCCAAGATCTGTCAGGGAATGGTCCCACTCAGGCTGGCTACACCTTC; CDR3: CASSQDLSGNGPTQAGYTF
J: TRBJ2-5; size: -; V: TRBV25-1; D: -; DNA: TGTGCCAGCAGTGAATATAGGGGACAAGAGACCCAGTACTTC; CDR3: CASSEYRGQETQYF
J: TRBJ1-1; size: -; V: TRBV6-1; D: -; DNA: TGTGCCAGCAGTGACAGGGCCTCGGGTGTCTTCACTGAAGCTTTCTTT; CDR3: CASSDRASGVFTEAFF
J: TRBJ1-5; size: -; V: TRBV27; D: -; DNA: TGTGCCAGCAGTCCGGGGCGGACAGTCTATAGCAATCAGCCCCAGCATTTT; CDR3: CASSPGRTVYSNQPQHF
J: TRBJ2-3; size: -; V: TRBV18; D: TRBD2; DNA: TGTGCCAGCTCACGAGCGGGGGGGCAAAGTACTAGCACAGATACGCAGTATTTT; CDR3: CASSRAGGQSTSTDTQYF
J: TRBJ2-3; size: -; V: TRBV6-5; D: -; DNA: TGTGCCAGCGCCCAGGGCAATCTGGCAGATACGCAGTATTTT; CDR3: CASAQGNLADTQYF
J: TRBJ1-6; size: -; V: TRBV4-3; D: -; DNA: TGCGCCAGCAGCCAAGGGCCGGGACAAAGAAATTCACCCCTCCACTTT; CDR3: CASSQGPGQRNSPLHF
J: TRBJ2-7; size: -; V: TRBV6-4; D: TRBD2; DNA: TGTGCCAGCAGGATTAGCCTAGCGGGGGAGAGCTCCTACGAGCAGTACTTC; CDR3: CASRISLAGESSYEQYF